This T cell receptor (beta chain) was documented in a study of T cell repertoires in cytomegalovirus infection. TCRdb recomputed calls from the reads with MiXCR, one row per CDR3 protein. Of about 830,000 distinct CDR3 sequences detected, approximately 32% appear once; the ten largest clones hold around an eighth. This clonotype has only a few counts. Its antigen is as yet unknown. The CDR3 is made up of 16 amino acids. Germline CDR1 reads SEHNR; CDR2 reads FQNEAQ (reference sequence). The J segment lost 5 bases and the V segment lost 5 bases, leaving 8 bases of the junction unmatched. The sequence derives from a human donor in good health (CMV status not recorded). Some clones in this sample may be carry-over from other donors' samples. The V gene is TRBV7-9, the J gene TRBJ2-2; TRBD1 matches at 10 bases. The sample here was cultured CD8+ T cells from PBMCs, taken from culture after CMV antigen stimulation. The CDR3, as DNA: TGTGCCAGCAGCCCGCCGGGACAGGGGACAACCGGGGAGCTGTTTTTT. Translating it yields CASSPPGQGTTGELFF. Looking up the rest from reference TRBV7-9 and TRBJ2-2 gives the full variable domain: DTGVSQNPRHKITKRGQNVTFRCDPISEHNRLYWYRQTLGQGPEFLTYFQNEAQLEKSRLLSDRFSAERPKGSFSTLEIQRTEQGDSAMYLCASSPPGQGTTGELFFGEGSRLTVL.